This entry concerns a single TCR beta chain. By flow cytometry, patients selected for sequencing had shown an expansion of CD8+CD57+ cells. According to the study, genomic DNA was the template for TCR beta VDJ and CDR3 profiling. TCRdb processed the reads anew with MiXCR; each CDR3 protein has one entry. The sample has about 270,000 distinct CDR3 sequences, roughly 82% seen once. CDR1 SGDLS and CDR2 YYNGEE come from the germline V gene. This CDR3 is 15 amino acids long. V lost 5 bases, J lost 11 bases, and 25 bases lay in between. These data belong to a study of CD8+CD57+ T cells in acquired aplastic anemia. About the research overall: DNA recovered from sorted CD4+ and CD8+ cells had a mean of 3.2 ug.

V and J are TRBV9 and TRBJ1-1; D unresolved. Sequenced material: sorted CD4+, CD8+, or CD8+CD57+ T cells (not recorded which) from PBMCs. The clonotype originates from a human donor with aplastic anemia. The CDR3 spells CASRLDVNMKYYAFF. The DNA of the CDR3 is TGTGCCAGCAGATTAGATGTGAACATGAAGTACTACGCTTTCTTT.